The rows below give T cell receptor beta chains drawn from one sample of a study of radiotherapy plus CTLA-4 blockade in lung cancer. Produced via immunoSEQ multiplex PCR; TCRdb's table is partial and in-frame only. This table holds about 73,000 clones, around 90% found once. The starting material was peripheral blood, obtained from a patient treated with radiotherapy plus ipilimumab. The source of these receptors is a human donor with non-small cell lung cancer that progressed on radiotherapy plus ipilimumab. Both conserved end residues are part of each CDR3. Only part of the rows carry a size: once, few, many, or a class if the clone is expanded.

TRBV12-5,NA,TRBJ2-7,CASGRETGQPYEQYF
TRBV15,NA,TRBJ2-4,CATSRDPPFLPKNIQYF
TRBV5-5,NA,TRBJ2-5,CASSLGVVETQYF
TRBV9,NA,TRBJ2-2,CASSATGDTGELFF
TRBV5-5,NA,TRBJ2-2,CASSLVGGQITGELFF
TRBV28,NA,TRBJ2-7,CASSFAGLLSYEQYF
TRBV11-2,NA,TRBJ2-2,CASSLALAGRTGELFF
TRBV5-1,NA,TRBJ1-1,CASSLGVGVVNTEAFF
TRBV2,NA,TRBJ1-1,CASSEPRYSFF
TRBV7-2,NA,TRBJ2-1,CASSLEASGSGQQFF
TRBV18,NA,TRBJ1-2,CASSPGSGGYTF
TRBV10-2,NA,TRBJ2-1,CASKRDRGRDEQFF
TRBV9,NA,TRBJ2-1,CASSVRGTTYNEQFF
TRBV27,NA,TRBJ2-4,CASSFGGTRAAKNIQYF
TRBV9,NA,TRBJ2-1,CASSVGGRSYEQFF
TRBV28,NA,TRBJ2-6,CASIKGEGLSGANVLTF
TRBV27,few,TRBJ2-1,CASSLSSEQFF
TRBV5-1,NA,TRBJ2-2,CASSPRLAFTGELFF
TRBV19,few,TRBJ2-3,CASSLLGQGGTDTQYF
TRBV7-9,NA,TRBJ2-5,CASSLGGGIQETQYF
TRBV4-1,NA,TRBJ2-2,CASSPGLAGGGTGELFF
TRBV14,NA,TRBJ1-2,CASSPGQVYGYTF
TRBV27,NA,TRBJ1-1,CASSNGANTEAFF
TRBV30,NA,TRBJ2-3,CAWSMSGDTQYF
TRBV2,NA,TRBJ2-2,CATGRGPTGELFF
TRBV5-4,NA,TRBJ1-5,CASSLAGTSQPQHF
TRBV5-1,NA,TRBJ1-5,CASSYGQGQPQHF
TRBV9,once,TRBJ2-6,CASSVGASGANVLTF
TRBV30,NA,TRBJ2-1,CAWKNGLVGSNEQFF
TRBV5-1,NA,TRBJ2-5,CASSLVGEGETQYF
TRBV5-5,NA,TRBJ1-1,CASSRSPTGLNTEAFF
TRBV7-9,NA,TRBJ1-5,CASSSGGSYSVF
TRBV5-4,NA,TRBJ1-2,CASSYRDRERSGYTF
TRBV5-1,once,TRBJ2-2,CASSLEQGLGTGELFF
TRBV7-2,NA,TRBJ1-2,CASSLAGILRGYTF
TRBV30,NA,TRBJ2-1,CAWSVTRRNEQFF
TRBV7-9,NA,TRBJ2-1,CASSLAPKITIVQFF
TRBV7-9,NA,TRBJ2-3,CASSLDTSTDTQYF
TRBV7-2,NA,TRBJ2-7,CASSLVGSSHEQYF
TRBV6-5,NA,TRBJ2-5,CASSYTGMETQYF
TRBV2,NA,TRBJ2-3,CASSEWVGVRTDTQYF
TRBV7-8,NA,TRBJ1-5,CASKGGDYQPQHF
TRBV10-2,NA,TRBJ1-1,CASIVSVNTEAFF
TRBV28,NA,TRBJ1-1,CASSLGLNTEAFF
TRBV7-7,NA,TRBJ1-5,CASSWGGQLNQPQHF
TRBV5-1,NA,TRBJ2-5,CASSLVVGSQETQYF
TRBV10-2,NA,TRBJ1-3,CASSPAGNTIYF
TRBV20-1,NA,TRBJ2-5,CSAGPPVAQYF
TRBV4-1,NA,TRBJ1-3,CASSQGFISGNTIYF
TRBV19,NA,TRBJ2-2,CASSISVPGELFF
TRBV18,NA,TRBJ2-2,CASSPSPYTGELFF
TRBV6-6,NA,TRBJ1-2,CASSYVGRANYGYTF
TRBV7-3,NA,TRBJ2-1,CASSPPGQGLDNEQFF
TRBV10-1,NA,TRBJ2-1,CASSPRVVSYNEQFF
TRBV6-6,NA,TRBJ2-2,CASSDLAGAGELFF